Sequencing of this T cell receptor (beta chain) was carried out in a study of CD8 T cells in ankylosing spondylitis. Quantitative molecular-barcoded 5'-RACE generated the TCR beta libraries. From the 5' RACE reads, TCRdb called clonotypes with MiXCR, one entry per CDR3 protein. In the table there are around 480,000 distinct CDR3 sequences, 15% to 20% of which are singletons. CDR1 and CDR2 from the germline V gene are SGHAT and FQNNGV. This CDR3 is 18 amino acids long. J was trimmed by 0 bases and V by 6 bases; bases with no gene match: 8. This clonotype was seen only a few times. Its antigen remains unknown. Whole-study results and caveats: Characteristic of ankylosing spondylitis blood, it appeared, was a TCR beta motif comprising about eight highly homologous variants. Before this, some motif variants had been reported in reactive arthritis synovial fluid and blood. Reportedly, significant enrichment of disease-linked clones occurred in matched ankylosing spondylitis synovial fluid.

The sequence derives from a male donor with ankylosing spondylitis. The chain is built from TRBV11-2 and TRBJ1-6, with TRBD1 matching over 10 bases. Source material: blood, either unsorted or a sorted T cell fraction (not recorded which). DNA of the CDR3: TGTGCCAGCAGAGCCGGGACAGGGGTTTTCTCCTATAATTCACCCCTCCACTTT. This codes for CASRAGTGVFSYNSPLHF.